The clone carrying this T cell receptor (beta chain) showed up just a few times. Its specificity is unknown. The record originates from a study of T cell repertoires in aging, cancer and after chemotherapy. Study in general: Donor ages fell into six groups from 30 or younger up to 70 or older. Over several months to years, re-sampled healthy donor repertoires clearly shared clones.

Rearranged V-D-J TRB sequences were amplified with a mixed TRB-A/B primer pool. MiXCR was run by TCRdb on the multiplex PCR reads, yielding one entry per CDR3 protein. The sample lists about 11,000 distinct CDR3 sequences, 40% to 45% occurring once. Points from the study as a whole: Median generation probability rose over the chemotherapy interval in each cancer cohort, suggesting rebound thymic output. Untreated cancer patients had significantly lower blood TCR diversity than age-matched healthy donors.

The CDR3 consists of 12 residues. V lost 5 bases to trimming and J lost 7 bases, with 11 bases between them. Per the germline V gene, CDR1 is MNHEY and CDR2 is SMNVEV (reference sequence). Peripheral blood genomic DNA, not sorted cells or RNA, was the template. The TCR sequence derives from a human donor in good health. The sequenced sample consisted of blood. The chain couples TRBV27 to TRBJ1-2, with a tentative D call TRBD1 (5 bases). Here the CDR3 reads CASSPAGSGYTF. The CDR3 DNA sequence: TGTGCCAGCAGTCCGGCAGGGAGTGGCTACACCTTC.